Listed below are T cell receptor beta chains from one sample, sequenced in a study of T cell clonotyping in hematopoietic cell transplantation. TCRdb's table, derived via immunoSEQ multiplex PCR, lists solely in-frame clones and lacks some. The table lists more than 9,500 clones, around 90% of them singletons. Sequences were obtained from peripheral blood mononuclear cells. The receptors originated from a woman in her forties or fifties in good health. Some clones in this sample may be carry-over from other donors' samples. CDR3s leave out the opening cysteine and the closing phenylalanine or tryptophan.

TRBV7-9,ASSLGGSYTDTQY
TRBV7-2,ASRPRTGGVFAMNTEAF
TRBV2,ASRPGLAGDEQY
TRBV19,ASSKKWVSAYEQY
TRBV5-6,ASSETRGRVKDTQY
TRBV6-5,ASSRQGHSYEQY
TRBV7-2,ASSPTSGGPLREQY
TRBV6-1,ASSEGGRYGEAF
TRBV10-3,AISESNSLDGGVRSMQY
TRBV19,ASSRQGATEAF
TRBV9,ASSAAGGNYGYT
TRBV20-1,SAARDYEQY
TRBV9,ASSVEPGTGGNYGYT
TRBV6-5,ASSYSLGGVLDTQY
TRBV27,ASSKDRAIGGVNSPLH
TRBV19,ASALDSWNTEAF
TRBV15,ATSRWKGAEETQY
TRBV27,ASSPLGWGRSVDKPVDEAF
TRBV19,ASWSRDSSYEQY
TRBV20-1,SVRGDYEQY
TRBV9,ASSPRWGRGSGGYT
TRBV28,ASSHSGRNEKLF
TRBV2,ASSEGAGGTDEQY
TRBV19,ASSLQGGRRSNQPQH
TRBV28,ASSLFRGTYEQY
TRBV2,ASRANYGYT
TRBV11-2,ASSSWQLNTEAF
TRBV2,ATAERRQSTNEKLF
TRBV16,ASSQSPGAQPQH
TRBV19,ASTQGGADYGYT
TRBV14,ASSSSAESGLAFLETQY
TRBV5-6,ASTPAGGTDTQY
TRBV5-1,ASSGAGYEQY
TRBV6-6,ASRPMGPANEKLF
TRBV7-8,ASSLGQVNSNEKLF
TRBV5-1,ASSFSPPETYGYT
TRBV7-2,ASSPGSYNEKLF
TRBV11-3,ASSPGQGNIQY
TRBV4-2,ASSQDNYNSPLH
TRBV14,ASSQFINTGELF
TRBV7-3,ASSLIPQETQY